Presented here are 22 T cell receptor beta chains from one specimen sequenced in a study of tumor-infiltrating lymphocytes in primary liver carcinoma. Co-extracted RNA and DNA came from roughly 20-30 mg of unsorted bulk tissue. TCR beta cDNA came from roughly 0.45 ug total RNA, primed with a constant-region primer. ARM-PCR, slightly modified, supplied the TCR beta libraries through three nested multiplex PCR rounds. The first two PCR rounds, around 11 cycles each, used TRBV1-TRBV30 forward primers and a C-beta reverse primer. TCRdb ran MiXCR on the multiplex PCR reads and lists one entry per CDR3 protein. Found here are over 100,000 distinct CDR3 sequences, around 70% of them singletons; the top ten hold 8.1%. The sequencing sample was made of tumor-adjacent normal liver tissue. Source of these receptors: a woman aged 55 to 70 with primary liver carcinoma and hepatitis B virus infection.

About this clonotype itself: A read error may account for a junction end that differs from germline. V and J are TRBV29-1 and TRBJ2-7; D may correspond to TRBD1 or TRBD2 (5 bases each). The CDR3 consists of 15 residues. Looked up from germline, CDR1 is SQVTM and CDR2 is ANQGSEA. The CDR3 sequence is CNVERKGPGTYEQCF. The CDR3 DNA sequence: TGCAACGTTGAACGAAAAGGGCCTGGGACCTACGAGCAGTGCTTC.

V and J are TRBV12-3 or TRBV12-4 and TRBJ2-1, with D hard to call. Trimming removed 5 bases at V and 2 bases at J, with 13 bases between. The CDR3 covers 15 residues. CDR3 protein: CASSLRELAYNEQFF. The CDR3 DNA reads TGTGCCAGCAGTCTCAGAGAACTGGCCTACAATGAGCAGTTCTTC.

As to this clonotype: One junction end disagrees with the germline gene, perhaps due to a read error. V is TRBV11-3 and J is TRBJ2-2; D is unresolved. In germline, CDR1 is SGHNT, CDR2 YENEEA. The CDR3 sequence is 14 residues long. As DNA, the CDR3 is TGTGCTAGCAGCTTAGGCCACAACACCGGGGAGCTGTTTTTT. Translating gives CASSLGHNTGELFF. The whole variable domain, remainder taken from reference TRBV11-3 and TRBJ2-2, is EAGVVQSPRYKIIEKKQPVAFWCNPISGHNTLYWYLQNLGQGPELLIRYENEEAVDDSQLPKDRFSAERLKGVDSTLKIQPAELGDSAVYLCASSLGHNTGELFFGEGSRLTVL.

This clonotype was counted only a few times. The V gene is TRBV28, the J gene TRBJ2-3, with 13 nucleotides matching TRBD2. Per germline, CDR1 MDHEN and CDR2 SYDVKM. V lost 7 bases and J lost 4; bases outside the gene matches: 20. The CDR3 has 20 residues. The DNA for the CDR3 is TGTGCCAGCACCCCGCCGTTAGGGGTAAGGACTAGCGGGAGTGCAGATACGCAGTATTTT. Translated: CASTPPLGVRTSGSADTQYF.

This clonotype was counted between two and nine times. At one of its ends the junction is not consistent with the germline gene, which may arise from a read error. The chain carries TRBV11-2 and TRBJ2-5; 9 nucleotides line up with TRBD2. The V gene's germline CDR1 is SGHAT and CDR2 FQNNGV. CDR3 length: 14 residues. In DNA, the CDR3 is TGTGCCAGTAGCTTAGCCGCGGGAGGGGAGATCCAGTACTTC. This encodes CASSLAAGGEIQYF.

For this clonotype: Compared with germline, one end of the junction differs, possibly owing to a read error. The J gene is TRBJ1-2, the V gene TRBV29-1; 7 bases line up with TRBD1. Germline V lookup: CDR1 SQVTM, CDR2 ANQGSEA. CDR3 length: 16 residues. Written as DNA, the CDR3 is TGTAGCGCTGACCCGCGGACAGGACTCGTCTCCTATGGCTACACCTTC. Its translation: CSADPRTGLVSYGYTF. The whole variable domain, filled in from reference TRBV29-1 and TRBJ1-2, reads SAVISQKPSRDICQRGTSLTIQCQVDSQVTMMFWYRQQPGQSLTLIATANQGSEATYESGFVIDKFPISRPNLTFSTLTVSNMSPEDSSIYLCSADPRTGLVSYGYTFGSGTRLTVV.

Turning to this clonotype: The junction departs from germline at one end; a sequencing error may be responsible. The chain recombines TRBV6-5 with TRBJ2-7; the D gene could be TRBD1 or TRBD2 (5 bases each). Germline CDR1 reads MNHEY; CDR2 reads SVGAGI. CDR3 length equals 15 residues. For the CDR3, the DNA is TGTGCCAGCAGTTACTCATCCGGGGCCCCCTACGAGCAGCACTTC. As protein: CASSYSSGAPYEQHF.

The CDR3 loop reads CASSLDRPHSEAFF. The CDR3 DNA is TGTGCCAGCAGCCTTGACAGGCCCCACTCTGAAGCTTTCTTT. V is TRBV21-1 and J is TRBJ1-1; the table's D call TRBD1 went unverified against the DNA. TRBV21-1 is a listed pseudogene. The CDR3 length is 14 residues.

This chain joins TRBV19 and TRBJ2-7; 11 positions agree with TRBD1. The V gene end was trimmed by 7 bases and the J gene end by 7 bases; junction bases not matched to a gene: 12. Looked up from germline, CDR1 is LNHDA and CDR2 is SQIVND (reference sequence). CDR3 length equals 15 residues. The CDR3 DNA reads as TGTGCCAGTACCTCCTTGGACAGGGGGCTGAGGGAGCAGTACTTC. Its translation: CASTSLDRGLREQYF.

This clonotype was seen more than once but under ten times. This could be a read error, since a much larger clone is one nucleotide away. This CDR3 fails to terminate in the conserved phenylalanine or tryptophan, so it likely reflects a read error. The CDR3 loop is CSVAIDTEAFS. Written as DNA, the CDR3 is TGCAGCGTTGCAATAGACACTGAAGCTTTCTCT. The V call is TRBV29-1, the J call TRBJ1-1, with unresolved D. Trimming took 4 bases from V and 3 from J, leaving 6 bases between them. The germline V gene encodes CDR1 SQVTM and CDR2 ANQGSEA. The CDR3 sequence is 11 residues long.

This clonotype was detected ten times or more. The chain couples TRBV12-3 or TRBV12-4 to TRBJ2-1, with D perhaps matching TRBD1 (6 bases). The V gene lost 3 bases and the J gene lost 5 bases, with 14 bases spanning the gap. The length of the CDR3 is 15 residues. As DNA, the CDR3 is TGTGCCAGCAGTTTCAGAGGGGGTCGGCACAATGAGCAGTTCTTC. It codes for CASSFRGGRHNEQFF.

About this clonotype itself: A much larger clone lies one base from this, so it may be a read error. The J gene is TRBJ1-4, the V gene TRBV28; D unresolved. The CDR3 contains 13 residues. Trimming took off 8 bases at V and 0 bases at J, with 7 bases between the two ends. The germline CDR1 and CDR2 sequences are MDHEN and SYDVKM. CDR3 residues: CASSFATNEKLFF. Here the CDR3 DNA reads TGTGCCAGCTCCTTTGCAACTAATGAAAAACTGTTTTTT.

The CDR3 nucleotides are TGTGCCAGTAGCCCAGCGGGGGAAGGCAATCAATCCCAGCATTTT. Translation: CASSPAGEGNQSQHF. This chain uses TRBV19 with TRBJ1-5; tentative D call: TRBD1 (5 bases). Germline V gives CDR1 LNHDA, CDR2 SQIVND (reference sequence). Trimming removed 6 bases at V and 11 bases at J, with 23 bases between. CDR3 length: 15 amino acids.

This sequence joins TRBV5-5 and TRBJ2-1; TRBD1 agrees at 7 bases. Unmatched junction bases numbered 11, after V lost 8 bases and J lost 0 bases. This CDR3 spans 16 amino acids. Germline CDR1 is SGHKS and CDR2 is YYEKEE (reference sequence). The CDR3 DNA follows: TGTGCCAGTAGCCCGACAGGGCCCATCTCCTACAATGAGCAGTTCTTC. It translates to CASSPTGPISYNEQFF.

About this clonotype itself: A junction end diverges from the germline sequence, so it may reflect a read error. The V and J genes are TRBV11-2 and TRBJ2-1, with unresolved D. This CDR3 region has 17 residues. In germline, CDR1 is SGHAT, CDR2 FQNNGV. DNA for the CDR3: TGTGCCAGCAGGTTTACCCCACTGAGGAACTCATACAATGAGCAGCTCTTC. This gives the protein CASRFTPLRNSYNEQLF.

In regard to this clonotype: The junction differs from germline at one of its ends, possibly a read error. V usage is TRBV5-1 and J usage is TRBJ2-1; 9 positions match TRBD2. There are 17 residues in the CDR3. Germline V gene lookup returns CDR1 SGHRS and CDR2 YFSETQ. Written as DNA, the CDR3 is TGCGCCAGCAGCTTGGGTTCAGTAGCGGGAGATGGAAATGGGCAGTTCTTC. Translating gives CASSLGSVAGDGNGQFF.

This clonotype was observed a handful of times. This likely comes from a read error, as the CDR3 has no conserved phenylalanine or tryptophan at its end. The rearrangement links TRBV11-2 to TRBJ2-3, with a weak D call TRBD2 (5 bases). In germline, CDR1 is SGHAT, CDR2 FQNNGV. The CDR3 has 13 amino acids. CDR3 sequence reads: CASSLDRGDTQYL. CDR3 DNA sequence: TGTGCCAGTAGCTTAGATCGGGGAGATACGCAGTATTTA.

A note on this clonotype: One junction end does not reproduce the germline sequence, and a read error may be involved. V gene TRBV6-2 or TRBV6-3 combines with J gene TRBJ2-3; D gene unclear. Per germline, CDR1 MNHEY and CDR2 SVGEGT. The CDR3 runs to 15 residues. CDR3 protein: CASSYSFTRTDTQYF. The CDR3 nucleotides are TGTGCCAGCAGTTACTCGTTCACTCGAACAGATACGCAGTATTTC.

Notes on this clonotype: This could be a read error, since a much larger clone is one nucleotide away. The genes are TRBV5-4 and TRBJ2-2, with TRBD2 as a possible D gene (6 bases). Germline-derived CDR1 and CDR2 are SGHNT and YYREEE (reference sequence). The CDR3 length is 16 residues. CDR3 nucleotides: TGTGCCAGCAGCCCCGGAGGGAGGTATAACACCGGGGAGCCGTTTTTT. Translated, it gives CASSPGGRYNTGEPFF.

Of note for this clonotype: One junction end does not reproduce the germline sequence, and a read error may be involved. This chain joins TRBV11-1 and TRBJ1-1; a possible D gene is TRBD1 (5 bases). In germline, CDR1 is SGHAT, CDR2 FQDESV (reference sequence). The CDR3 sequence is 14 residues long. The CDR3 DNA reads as TGTGCCTGCAGTTTAGGTCGGGGGACCACTGAAGCTTTCTTT. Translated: CACSLGRGTTEAFF.

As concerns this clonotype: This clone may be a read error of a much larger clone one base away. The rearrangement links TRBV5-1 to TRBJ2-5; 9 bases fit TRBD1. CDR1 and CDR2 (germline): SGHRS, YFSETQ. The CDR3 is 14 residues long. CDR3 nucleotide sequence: TGCGCCAGGAGCTCAGACAGGGGGGAAGAGACCCAGTACTTC. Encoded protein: CARSSDRGEETQYF.

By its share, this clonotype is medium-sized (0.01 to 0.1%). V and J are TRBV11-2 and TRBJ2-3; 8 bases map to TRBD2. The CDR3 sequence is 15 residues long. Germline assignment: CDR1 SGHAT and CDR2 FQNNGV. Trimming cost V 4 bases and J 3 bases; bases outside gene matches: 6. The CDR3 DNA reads TGTGCCAGCAGCTCAGGACTAGCAGGGACAGATACGCAGTATTTT. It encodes CASSSGLAGTDTQYF.